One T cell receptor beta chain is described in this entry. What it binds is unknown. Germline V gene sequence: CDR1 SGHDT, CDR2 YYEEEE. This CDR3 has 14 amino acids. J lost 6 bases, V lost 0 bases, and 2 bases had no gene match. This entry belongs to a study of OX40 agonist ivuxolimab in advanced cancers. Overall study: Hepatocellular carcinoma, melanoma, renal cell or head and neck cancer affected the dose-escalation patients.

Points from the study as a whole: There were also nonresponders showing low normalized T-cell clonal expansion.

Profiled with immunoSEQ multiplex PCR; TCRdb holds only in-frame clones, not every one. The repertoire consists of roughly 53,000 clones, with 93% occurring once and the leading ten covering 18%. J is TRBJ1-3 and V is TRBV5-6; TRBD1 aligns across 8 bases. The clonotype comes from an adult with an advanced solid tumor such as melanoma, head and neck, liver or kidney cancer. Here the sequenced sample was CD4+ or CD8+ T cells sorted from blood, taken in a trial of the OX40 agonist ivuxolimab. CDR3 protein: CASSLGTGTNTIYF. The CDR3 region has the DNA TGTGCCAGCAGCTTGGGGACAGGGACAAACACCATATATTTT.